These T cell receptor beta chains were read from a single sample in a study of post-analysis software for immune sequencing data. TCRdb re-derived calls from the PCR reads in MiXCR, one entry per CDR3 protein. The sample shows 740,000 or so distinct CDR3 sequences, approximately 57% of them seen only once. Material: blood. These receptor sequences come from a girl between 5 and 17 years old with multiple sclerosis. The CDR3 runs from the conserved cysteine through the conserved F or W. The order of the fields is clone size, V gene, D gene, J gene, CDR3 protein, CDR3 DNA. A D gene is named only where the DNA matches it firmly. Only some rows state a clone size, as once, few, many or a class for expanded clones.

clone_size: .; v_call: TRBV7-3; d_call: .; j_call: TRBJ1-5; cdr3_aa: CAIQAQYLNDSNQPQHF; cdr3_nt: TGTGCCATCCAGGCCCAGTATCTAAACGATAGCAATCAGCCCCAGCATTTT
clone_size: .; v_call: TRBV5-4; d_call: TRBD2; j_call: TRBJ2-3; cdr3_aa: CASSGGTSRPDTQYF; cdr3_nt: TGTGCCAGCAGCGGAGGGACTAGCCGGCCAGATACGCAGTATTTT
clone_size: .; v_call: TRBV20-1; d_call: .; j_call: TRBJ2-7; cdr3_aa: CSARDRTPQGRRYEQYF; cdr3_nt: TGCAGTGCTAGAGATAGGACCCCCCAGGGGCGAAGGTACGAGCAGTACTTC
clone_size: .; v_call: TRBV20-1; d_call: TRBD2; j_call: TRBJ2-3; cdr3_aa: CSQAGGRAADTQYF; cdr3_nt: TGCAGCCAAGCGGGCGGGAGGGCCGCGGATACGCAGTATTTT
clone_size: few; v_call: TRBV7-9; d_call: TRBD1; j_call: TRBJ1-2; cdr3_aa: CASSSFYGDRGYYGYTF; cdr3_nt: TGTGCCAGCAGCTCTTTTTACGGGGACAGGGGGTACTATGGCTACACCTTC
clone_size: .; v_call: TRBV20-1; d_call: TRBD2; j_call: TRBJ2-3; cdr3_aa: CSARLLAGGSTDTQYF; cdr3_nt: TGCAGTGCCAGGTTACTAGCGGGGGGTAGCACAGATACGCAGTATTTT
clone_size: .; v_call: TRBV5-1; d_call: .; j_call: TRBJ2-7; cdr3_aa: CASRWREGNGEQYF; cdr3_nt: TGCGCCAGCCGCTGGCGTGAGGGAAACGGCGAGCAGTACTTC
clone_size: .; v_call: TRBV15; d_call: TRBD1; j_call: TRBJ1-2; cdr3_aa: CATSSNHRGQSYGYTF; cdr3_nt: TGTGCCACCAGCAGCAATCATAGGGGGCAGTCCTATGGCTACACCTTC
clone_size: .; v_call: TRBV12-3/TRBV12-4; d_call: TRBD2; j_call: TRBJ2-4; cdr3_aa: CASSSSPAGGGYF; cdr3_nt: TGTGCCAGCAGTTCCTCTCCAGCGGGGGGAGGGTACTTC
clone_size: .; v_call: TRBV4-2; d_call: TRBD1; j_call: TRBJ2-1; cdr3_aa: CTSSQEGEQGPYNEQFF; cdr3_nt: TGTACCAGCAGCCAAGAGGGGGAACAGGGGCCCTACAATGAGCAGTTCTTC
clone_size: few; v_call: TRBV7-6; d_call: .; j_call: TRBJ2-1; cdr3_aa: CASSFRYRSYNEQFF; cdr3_nt: TGTGCCAGCAGCTTCCGTTATCGGTCCTACAATGAGCAGTTCTTC
clone_size: .; v_call: TRBV6-2/TRBV6-3; d_call: TRBD1; j_call: TRBJ1-2; cdr3_aa: CASSLTGTGSNYGYTF; cdr3_nt: TGTGCCAGCAGTTTGACCGGGACAGGATCTAACTATGGCTACACCTTC
clone_size: .; v_call: TRBV20-1; d_call: .; j_call: TRBJ2-5; cdr3_aa: CSASVQGRETQYF; cdr3_nt: TGCAGTGCTAGTGTGCAGGGGAGAGAGACCCAGTACTTC
clone_size: .; v_call: TRBV6-5; d_call: TRBD1; j_call: TRBJ2-7; cdr3_aa: CASSYDPRGFEQYF; cdr3_nt: TGTGCCAGCAGTTACGATCCCAGGGGGTTCGAGCAGTACTTC
clone_size: few; v_call: TRBV29-1; d_call: TRBD2; j_call: TRBJ2-5; cdr3_aa: CSVEDSGGGQETQYF; cdr3_nt: TGCAGCGTTGAAGATTCGGGGGGGGGTCAAGAGACCCAGTACTTC
clone_size: few; v_call: TRBV12-3/TRBV12-4; d_call: TRBD2; j_call: TRBJ2-5; cdr3_aa: CASSFLASGYLRETQYF; cdr3_nt: TGTGCCAGCAGTTTTTTGGCTAGCGGGTACTTGCGAGAGACCCAGTACTTC
clone_size: .; v_call: TRBV5-1; d_call: .; j_call: TRBJ2-5; cdr3_aa: CASSLAEAAETQYF; cdr3_nt: TGCGCCAGCAGCTTGGCCGAGGCAGCTGAGACCCAGTACTTC
clone_size: .; v_call: TRBV20-1; d_call: .; j_call: TRBJ2-1; cdr3_aa: CSARWGDNEQFF; cdr3_nt: TGCAGTGCTAGGTGGGGAGACAATGAGCAGTTCTTC
clone_size: .; v_call: TRBV27; d_call: .; j_call: TRBJ2-5; cdr3_aa: CASSRSRAFVMETQYF; cdr3_nt: TGTGCCAGCAGTCGTTCCCGGGCTTTTGTAATGGAGACCCAGTACTTC
clone_size: few; v_call: TRBV7-2; d_call: .; j_call: TRBJ2-4; cdr3_aa: CASSWRAGENIQYF; cdr3_nt: TGTGCCAGCAGCTGGAGAGCAGGGGAAAACATTCAGTACTTC
clone_size: .; v_call: TRBV7-9; d_call: .; j_call: TRBJ2-7; cdr3_aa: CASSLIPQGMLGEQYF; cdr3_nt: TGTGCCAGCAGCTTAATACCACAGGGTATGTTAGGCGAGCAGTACTTC
clone_size: few; v_call: TRBV20-1; d_call: .; j_call: TRBJ1-1; cdr3_aa: CSARQGGGVAFF; cdr3_nt: TGCAGTGCTAGACAGGGAGGCGGAGTAGCTTTCTTT